Sequencing of this T cell receptor beta chain was carried out in a study of liver allograft versus peripheral blood T cells. Study in general: Hepatic allograft T cell receptor repertoires were evaluated relative to those present in recipients' peripheral blood.

This clonotype is deemed medium-sized (0.01 to 0.1%). Germline V lookup: CDR1 LNHDA, CDR2 SQIVND (reference sequence). V was pared by 3 bases and J by 3 bases, with 9 bases of the junction left unmatched. The CDR3 sequence is 17 residues long. TCRdb analysed the reads with MiXCR anew, one entry per CDR3 protein. The sample records some 7,700 distinct CDR3 sequences, approximately 15% being singletons. The TCR sequence derives from a human patient who had a liver transplant. Some T cells may be provided by the graft donor. The V gene is TRBV19, the J gene TRBJ1-4, with 8 bases matching TRBD1. CDR3: CASSMGSGTGANEKLFF. CDR3 in DNA: TGTGCCAGTAGTATGGGGTCCGGGACAGGAGCTAATGAAAAACTGTTTTTT.